This record concerns one T cell receptor (beta chain) sequence. The record originates from a study of blood T cell repertoires in COVID-19. At the level of the study: Sources were T cells, B-cell-depleted T cells, or PBMCs; the material itself was cDNA or gDNA.

Assay used: immunoSEQ multiplex PCR; TCRdb lists only in-frame clones, some missing. The data contain 200,000 to 250,000 clones, around 88% of them seen just once; the ten biggest clones take up more than 1.4%. V gave up 3 bases and J gave up 6 bases, with 10 bases separating them. This CDR3 has 13 amino acids. Germline lookup yields CDR1 KGHSH and CDR2 LQKENI. This receptor was taken from a man aged 18 to 35 with active or convalescent COVID-19. The chain recombines TRBV18 with TRBJ2-3; tentatively, D is TRBD2 (5 bases). The sequenced sample consisted of peripheral blood. CDR3 in amino acids: CASSPGATDTQYF. CDR3 DNA sequence: TGTGCCAGCTCACCGGGAGCAACCGATACGCAGTATTTT.